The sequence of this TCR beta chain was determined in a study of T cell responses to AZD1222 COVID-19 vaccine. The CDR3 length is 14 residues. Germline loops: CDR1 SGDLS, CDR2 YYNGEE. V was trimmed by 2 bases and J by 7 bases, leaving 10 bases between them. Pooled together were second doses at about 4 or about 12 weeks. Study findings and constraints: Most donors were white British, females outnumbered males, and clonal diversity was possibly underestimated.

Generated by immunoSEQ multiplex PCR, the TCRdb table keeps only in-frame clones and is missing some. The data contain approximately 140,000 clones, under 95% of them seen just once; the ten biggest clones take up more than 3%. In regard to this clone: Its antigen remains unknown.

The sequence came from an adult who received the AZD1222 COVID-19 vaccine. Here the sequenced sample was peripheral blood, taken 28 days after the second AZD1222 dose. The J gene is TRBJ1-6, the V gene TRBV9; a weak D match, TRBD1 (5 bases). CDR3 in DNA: TGTGCCAGCAGCGTGGGGCCTCAAAATTCACCCCTCCACTTT. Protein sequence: CASSVGPQNSPLHF. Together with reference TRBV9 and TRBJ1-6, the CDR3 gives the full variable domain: DSGVTQTPKHLITATGQRVTLRCSPRSGDLSVYWYQQSLDQGLQFLIQYYNGEERAKGNILERFSAQQFPDLHSELNLSSLELGDSALYFCASSVGPQNSPLHFGNGTRLTVT.